Here is one T cell receptor beta chain with its context. Its antigen is as yet unknown. PCR involved 60 Vbeta and 13 Jbeta primers. Per the original data handling: An analysis performed later counted 81 million or so unique TCR beta chains (roughly 9.9 million of them shared). Generated by immunoSEQ multiplex PCR, the TCRdb table keeps only in-frame clones and is missing some. V and J calls and clone size are as listed in that table; D and trimming were resolved from the DNA. The sample shows just over 150,000 clones, approximately 76% of them seen only once. The data derive from a study of cytomegalovirus exposure and HLA in healthy donors. Overall study results and limits: Reports credit the classifier with highly specific, highly sensitive diagnosis of cytomegalovirus status.

This CDR3 has 12 residues. V gave up 4 bases and J gave up 7 bases; unmatched junction bases: 3. Germline V gene lookup returns CDR1 GTSNPN and CDR2 SVGIG (reference sequence). Healthy bone marrow donors made up the cohort. The TCR sequence derives from a female donor in good health and CMV-seronegative. The sample consisted of PBMCs. The chain links TRBV30 to TRBJ1-2, with 10 bases that match TRBD1. CDR3: CAWNRDRGGYTF. CDR3 sequence (DNA): TGTGCCTGGAATCGGGACAGGGGTGGCTACACCTTC.